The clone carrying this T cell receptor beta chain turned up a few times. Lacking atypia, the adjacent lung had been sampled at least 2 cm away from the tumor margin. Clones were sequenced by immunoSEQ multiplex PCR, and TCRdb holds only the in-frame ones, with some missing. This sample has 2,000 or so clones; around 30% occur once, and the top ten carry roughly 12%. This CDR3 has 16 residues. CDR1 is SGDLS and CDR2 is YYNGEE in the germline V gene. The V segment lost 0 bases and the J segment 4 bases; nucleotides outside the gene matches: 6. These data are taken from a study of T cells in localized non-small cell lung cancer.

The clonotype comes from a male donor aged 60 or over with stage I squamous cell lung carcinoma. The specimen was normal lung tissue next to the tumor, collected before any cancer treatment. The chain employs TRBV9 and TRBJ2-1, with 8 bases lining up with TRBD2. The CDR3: CASSVATGLGYNEQFF. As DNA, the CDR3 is TGTGCCAGCAGCGTAGCTACGGGACTAGGATACAATGAGCAGTTCTTC.